This T cell receptor (beta chain) comes out of a study of cytomegalovirus exposure and HLA in healthy donors. Study conclusions and caveats: Diagnosis of cytomegalovirus status made by the classifier reportedly showed high specificity and sensitivity. The authors judged a highly shared variant cluster likely a sequencing artifact. Earlier analysis looked at TCR beta V segments, and most were productive about 90% or about 30% of the time.

Germline assignment: CDR1 MNHEY and CDR2 SMNVEV (reference sequence). V lost 5 bases and J lost 9, with 15 bases in between. This CDR3 region has 13 residues. PCR involved 60 Vbeta and 13 Jbeta primers. Data came from immunoSEQ multiplex PCR; TCRdb stores just in-frame clones and leaves some out. This table has 200,000 to 250,000 clones, approximately 87% appearing once. Turning to this clone: The antigen is not known.

The records omit this donor's CMV serostatus. This sequence was found in a human donor in good health. What was sequenced was PBMCs. The V call is TRBV27, the J call TRBJ2-3; D may be TRBD2 (5 bases). CDR3 sequence reads: CASSPEGWSTQYF. CDR3 DNA sequence: TGTGCCAGCAGTCCAGAGGGTTGGTCGACGCAGTATTTT.